The clone carrying this TCR beta chain occurred a few times. The template was genomic DNA from peripheral blood, not RNA. This entry comes from a study of T cell repertoires in aging, cancer and after chemotherapy. Germline CDR1 and CDR2: MNHEY and SMNVEV (reference sequence). The length of the CDR3 is 13 residues. V shed 3 bases and J shed 4 bases, with 9 bases lying between them. Multiplex touch-down PCR with TRB-A/B primers amplified rearranged V-D-J TRB sequences. TCRdb analysed the multiplex PCR reads with MiXCR anew, one entry per CDR3 protein. Of about 9,500 distinct CDR3 sequences detected, around a third appear once; the ten largest clones hold roughly 3.6%.

This sequence joins TRBV27 and TRBJ1-2; no definite D call. The sample taken for sequencing was blood. This clonotype was obtained from a human donor in good health. CDR3 amino acids: CASSFGSSYGYTF. Written as DNA, the CDR3 is TGTGCCAGCAGTTTTGGTTCCTCCTATGGCTACACCTTC.